The rows below give T cell receptor beta chains drawn from one sample of a study of regulatory T cells in long-lasting Graves disease. TCRdb re-called the multiplex PCR reads through MiXCR, storing one row per CDR3 protein. Of about 450,000 distinct CDR3 sequences listed, around a quarter are singletons. The specimen comprised peripheral blood mononuclear cells (PBMCs), sampled when the disease was refractory, from a patient treated with antithyroid drugs. The receptors come from a female donor with Graves disease. Both conserved end residues are part of each CDR3.

>TRBV20-1
CSGQKYQETQYF
>TRBV19
CASSARGQGNTIYF
>TRBV7-2
CASSPGRQNTGELFF
>TRBV3-1
CASSYGQGSNSPLHF
>TRBV5-6
CASSSLDRRLTNEKLFF
>TRBV2
CATTTADSRQETQYF
>TRBV19
CASSISANTGELFF
>TRBV12-3/TRBV12-4
CASNPGGATPTGELFF
>TRBV12-3/TRBV12-4
CASSYVPGGDTQYF
>TRBV7-9
CASSLVVWTGLPANYGYTF
>TRBV11-1
CASSPRFMNTEAFF
>TRBV2
CASRIYGYTF
>TRBV3-1
CASSQRGRRIQETQYF
>TRBV12-3/TRBV12-4
CASSFRGQPQHF
>TRBV28
CASSTLRKAGANVLTF
>TRBV7-8
CASSIPGTPTLYEQYF
>TRBV6-1
CASSVGFLNTEAFF
>TRBV7-2
CASSFKEGSGYTF
>TRBV7-8
CASSLSGRHTEAFF
>TRBV29-1
CSVGARLETQYF
>TRBV7-2
CASSDMGLAGRGGNF
>TRBV7-2
CASRQDSFYEQYF
>TRBV5-1
CASSLEAGIYEQYF
>TRBV5-6
CASSLMDRALYGYTF
>TRBV6-2/TRBV6-3
CASSTLAGAEQYF
>TRBV9
CASSVGGRYQETQYF
>TRBV2
CASPDNDRMNTEAFF
>TRBV28
CAINGPDEKLFF
>TRBV12-3/TRBV12-4
CASRKSSSIQYF
>TRBV7-9
CASSLRDGGGTYEQYF
>TRBV19
CASDPGTGNEKLFF
>TRBV7-2
CASSQGNREPNTGELFF
>TRBV28
CASRRDGNSYEQYF
>TRBV7-6
CASNPEAGMAGELFF
>TRBV5-1
CASSLEPPGLPFNEQFF
>TRBV28
CASSSRGRSTEAFF
>TRBV7-2
CASSLIAGAGTGELFF
>TRBV18
CASSPSGTSNEKLFF
>TRBV4-1
CASSPRLDRVDGYTF
>TRBV6-2/TRBV6-3
CASSYRDRDSRRDIQYF
>TRBV30
CAWSKGDGQPQHF
>TRBV28
CASRYGNQPQHF
>TRBV9
CASSVSGNSPLHF
>TRBV7-6
CASSPSPQASYEQYF
>TRBV7-9
CASSALPGQGANGYTF
>TRBV11-3
CASSLGAGGPMTGELFF
>TRBV7-9
CASSHQVGTQYF
>TRBV7-9
CASSRHGTQQETQYF
>TRBV2
CASSENLGPEAFF
>TRBV4-2
CASSQDDQRQETQYF
>TRBV20-1
CSASTTGIGYTPLHF